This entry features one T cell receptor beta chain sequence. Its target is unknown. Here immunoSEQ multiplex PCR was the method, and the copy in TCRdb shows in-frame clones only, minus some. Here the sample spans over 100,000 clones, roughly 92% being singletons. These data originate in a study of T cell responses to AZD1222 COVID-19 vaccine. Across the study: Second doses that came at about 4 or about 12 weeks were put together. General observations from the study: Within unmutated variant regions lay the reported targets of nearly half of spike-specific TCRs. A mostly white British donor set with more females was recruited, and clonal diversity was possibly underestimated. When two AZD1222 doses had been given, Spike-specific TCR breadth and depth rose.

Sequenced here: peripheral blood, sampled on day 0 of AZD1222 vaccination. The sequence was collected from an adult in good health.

DNA of the CDR3: TGCAGCGTTGCAGGGACGCAGTTCACAGATACGCAGTATTTT. As protein: CSVAGTQFTDTQYF. This chain links TRBV29-1 with TRBJ2-3; D is possibly TRBD1 or TRBD2 (5 bases each). The CDR3 has 14 amino acids. Germline values: CDR1 SQVTM, CDR2 ANQGSEA. V was pared by 4 bases and J by 2 bases, with 13 bases between.